The 18 T cell receptor beta chains in this list originate from one sample, sequenced in a study of T-cell reconstitution after alpha-beta-depleted transplantation in children (dated by TCRdb to about 2016). The protocol used for the library was PCR. Sequenced on an Illumina HiSeq 2500. TCR libraries were prepared with molecular barcoding, using unique molecular identifiers to normalize TCRbeta repertoire quantification. Through fastp at Q25 and MiXCR, TCRdb rebuilt clones from the public reads, retaining in-frame beta chains. Records with the same CDR3 protein are collapsed into one entry carrying the most frequent genes and DNA. The sample table records around 700,000 distinct CDR3 sequences; around 14% of these occur just once. Jointly, the top ten make up about 0.79% of the sample. The label giving this sample's treatment or condition can be read as: allogeneic hematopoietic cell transplantation with graft depleted of TCRalphabeta T cells and CD19 B cells.

The sample here was PBMCs, taken before TCRalphabeta/CD19-depleted stem cell transplant. Every receptor here comes from a girl aged 2-10 years with congenital amegakaryocytic thrombocytopenia, due to receive a stem cell transplant.

This clonotype showed up many times. The J gene is TRBJ2-2, the V gene TRBV5-1; D is perhaps TRBD2 (6 bases). V was trimmed by 4 bases and J by 5 bases, leaving 12 bases between them. Per germline, CDR1 SGHRS and CDR2 YFSETQ. The CDR3 covers 14 residues. The CDR3 spells CASSLTEGTGELFF. CDR3 bases: TGCGCCAGCAGCCTCACGGAGGGGACCGGGGAGCTGTTTTTT.

This sequence joins TRBV7-9 and TRBJ2-7, with 7 positions matching TRBD1. The CDR3 is 15 amino acids. Germline V gene sequence: CDR1 SEHNR, CDR2 FQNEAQ (reference sequence). Germline trimming cut 9 bases from V and 2 bases from J; bases unmatched to any gene: 13. The CDR3 region has the DNA TGTGCCAGTCAGCTAGGAACAGGGGCCACCTACGAGCAGTACTTC. Its protein is CASQLGTGATYEQYF.

V and J are TRBV2 and TRBJ2-3; no reliable D call. V was pared by 5 bases and J by 3 bases, with 9 bases between. This CDR3 is built from 13 residues. Looked up from germline, CDR1 is SNHLY and CDR2 is FYNNEI. CDR3 residues: CASSSFNTDTQYF. The CDR3 coding sequence is TGTGCCAGCAGTTCCTTTAATACAGATACGCAGTATTTT.

The V and J genes are TRBV27 and TRBJ2-3, with D possibly being TRBD2 (6 bases). V shed 6 bases and J shed 6 bases, with 10 bases lying between them. Germline V CDR1 and CDR2: MNHEY, SMNVEV (reference sequence). The CDR3 is 12 amino acids. In nucleotides, the CDR3 is TGTGCCAGCAGACTCGGAGGGGATACGCAGTATTTT. Translating gives CASRLGGDTQYF.

The table lists this clonotype with many counts. The chain combines TRBV20-1 with TRBJ2-1, with D possibly being TRBD2 (6 bases). V was pared by 0 bases and J by 10 bases, with 16 bases between. CDR1 is DFQATT, CDR2 SNEGSKA, per germline (reference sequence). The CDR3 spans 14 residues. The CDR3 DNA follows: TGCAGTGCTAGAGATCCGATAGCGGTCAGGGAGCAGTTCTTC. It is translated as CSARDPIAVREQFF.

The table lists this clonotype with a count of one. The V call is TRBV21-1, the J call TRBJ2-5; TRBD2 is the table's D call and was not checked against the DNA. TRBV21-1 is termed a pseudogene. The CDR3 consists of 17 residues. Here the CDR3 reads CASSKALSGRGGETQYF. Here the CDR3 DNA reads TGTGCCAGCAGCAAAGCGCTTTCCGGGAGGGGGGGAGAGACCCAGTACTTC.

The chain couples TRBV5-1 to TRBJ2-1; a weak D match, TRBD2 (5 bases). V lost 0 bases to trimming and J lost 8 bases, with 21 bases between them. From germline, CDR1 is SGHRS and CDR2 YFSETQ. CDR3 length equals 17 residues. The CDR3 DNA reads TGCGCCAGCAGCTTGGCCGCCGCGGCAAAGGGAGTGGATGAGCAGTTCTTC. Translated: CASSLAAAAKGVDEQFF.

The sample holds many counts of this clonotype. The chain links TRBV10-3 to TRBJ2-7; TRBD2 might be the D (5 bases). With 0 bases removed from V and 4 bases from J, the gap between germline ends came to 10 bases. The germline V gene has CDR1 ENHRY and CDR2 SYGVKD. The CDR3 runs 14 residues. The DNA of the CDR3 is TGTGCCATCAGTGAGTCACTAGTGAAATACGAGCAGTACTTC. It specifies CAISESLVKYEQYF.

This clonotype showed up just a few times. The chain's CDR3 is CASSVDTGRMAYEQYF. The DNA for the CDR3 is TGTGCCAGCAGCGTAGACACCGGCCGGATGGCCTACGAGCAGTACTTC. V and J are TRBV7-6 and TRBJ2-7; D unclear. The CDR3 length is 16 residues. The germline CDR1 and CDR2 sequences are SGHVS and FNYEAQ. Trimming left V 5 bases short and J 2 bases short, with 19 bases between.

V is TRBV7-3 and J is TRBJ2-1, with 9 bases identical to TRBD2. V lost 1 base and J lost 5; bases outside the gene matches: 9. This CDR3 has 17 residues. From germline, CDR1 is SGHTA and CDR2 FQGTGA. CDR3 nucleotide sequence: TGTGCCAGCAGCTTAAGGGCGGGAGGGCTATTGGACAATGAGCAGTTCTTC. It specifies CASSLRAGGLLDNEQFF.

This clonotype was seen at least ten times. This chain joins TRBV7-3 and TRBJ1-6; TRBD1 might be the D (6 bases). The CDR3 has 15 residues. Germline assignment: CDR1 SGHTA and CDR2 FQGTGA. Trimming pared 2 bases from V and 7 bases from J, leaving 12 bases between. Here the CDR3 DNA reads TGTGCCAGCAGCTTACAGGCTAGGGGGAATTCACCCCTCCACTTT. Amino acid sequence: CASSLQARGNSPLHF.

The V gene is TRBV6-5, the J gene TRBJ2-3; 8 positions agree with TRBD2. Trimming at V came to 2 bases and at J to 6 bases, leaving 10 bases not matched to a gene. The germline CDR1 and CDR2 sequences are MNHEY and SVGAGI. The CDR3 consists of 16 residues. CDR3 nucleotide sequence: TGTGCCAGCAGTTACACAAGCGGGAGTTATATGGATACGCAGTATTTT. Translation: CASSYTSGSYMDTQYF.

The rearrangement links TRBV19 to TRBJ2-1, with 7 bases fitting TRBD2. V dropped 3 bases and J dropped 3; count of bases not matched to a gene: 8. Germline CDR1 LNHDA, CDR2 SQIVND (reference sequence). The CDR3 extends over 16 amino acids. The CDR3 DNA follows: TGTGCCAGTAGTATTGGGCGGGAGAGATTCTACAATGAGCAGTTCTTC. Its translation: CASSIGRERFYNEQFF.

The rearrangement links TRBV27 to TRBJ2-1; 8 bases agree with TRBD1. Germline CDR1 and CDR2: MNHEY and SMNVEV (reference sequence). CDR3 size: 14 residues. Trimming removed 6 bases from V and 6 bases from J; junction bases left unmatched: 7. The CDR3 DNA reads TGTGCCAGCAGGCGGGCCACAGGGGGCAATGAGCAGTTCTTC. Protein sequence: CASRRATGGNEQFF.

V gene TRBV29-1 combines with J gene TRBJ2-1; 12 positions agree with TRBD2. Germline CDR1 is SQVTM and CDR2 is ANQGSEA. This CDR3 spans 17 amino acids. The trim removed 5 bases at V and 1 base at J, leaving 9 bases unmatched. The CDR3 DNA reads as TGCAGCGTTCCATCTAGCGGGAGGGCCAGGTCCTACAATGAGCAGTTCTTC. This encodes CSVPSSGRARSYNEQFF.

This rearrangement joins TRBV5-1 to TRBJ2-1; 16 bases are shared with TRBD2. The ends lost 3 bases at V and 1 base at J; junction bases unmatched: 13. This CDR3 spans 21 amino acids. Looked up from germline, CDR1 is SGHRS and CDR2 is YFSETQ. Written as DNA, the CDR3 is TGCGCCAGCAGCTATCCCGCCGGGACTAGCGGGAGGGCCGTGTCCTACAATGAGCAGTTCTTC. It specifies CASSYPAGTSGRAVSYNEQFF.

This clonotype showed up just a few times. V and J are TRBV2 and TRBJ2-7; D remains unclear. The CDR3 is 14 residues long. V lost 1 base and J 4 bases, leaving 11 bases between the germline ends. Germline V lookup: CDR1 SNHLY, CDR2 FYNNEI. CDR3 in amino acids: CASSEGVGMYEQYF. In nucleotides, the CDR3 is TGTGCCAGCAGTGAAGGGGTAGGGATGTACGAGCAGTACTTC.

This clonotype appeared many times. The CDR3 region has the DNA TGTGCCAGCAGCCAAGGAGATCAGCCCCAGCATTTT. Protein: CASSQGDQPQHF. The chain combines TRBV7-9 with TRBJ1-5; D unresolved. Germline loops: CDR1 SEHNR, CDR2 FQNEAQ (reference sequence). The CDR3 contains 12 residues. V shed 5 bases and J shed 5 bases, with 7 bases lying between them.